Presented here are 26 T cell receptor beta chains from one specimen sequenced in a study of T cell responses to AZD1222 COVID-19 vaccine. Assay used: immunoSEQ multiplex PCR; TCRdb lists only in-frame clones, some missing. Reported are over 120,000 clones; the ten largest clones contain 2% to 2.5%. Material: peripheral blood. The receptors shown here come from an adult in good health.

V is TRBV14 and J is TRBJ1-2; D unresolved. Germline CDR1 SGHDN, CDR2 FVKESK. V was shortened by 1 base and J by 5 bases, with 8 bases between the two germline ends. This CDR3 spans 13 amino acids. The CDR3 DNA reads TGTGCCAGCAGCCAAGTGGCTGCATATGGCTACACCTTC. Residues: CASSQVAAYGYTF.

The chain carries TRBV18 and TRBJ1-5, with 8 bases fitting TRBD1. Trimming at V came to 5 bases and at J to 0 bases, leaving 9 bases not matched to a gene. The CDR3 contains 17 residues. Germline V CDR1 and CDR2: KGHSH, LQKENI. DNA for the CDR3: TGTGCCAGCTCATCAAACAGGGGGGGCCGTAGCAATCAGCCCCAGCATTTT. Its translation: CASSSNRGGRSNQPQHF.

The V call is TRBV2, the J call TRBJ1-1; D remains ambiguous. CDR3 length equals 13 residues. Trimming removed 6 bases from V and 7 bases from J, with 15 bases in between. The germline V gene has CDR1 SNHLY and CDR2 FYNNEI. CDR3 bases: TGTGCCAGCAGCGTCGAATATGGCATTGAAGCTTTCTTT. This codes for CASSVEYGIEAFF. Using reference TRBV2 and TRBJ1-1 for the parts outside the CDR3, the full variable domain is EPEVTQTPSHQVTQMGQEVILRCVPISNHLYFYWYRQILGQKVEFLVSFYNNEISEKSEIFDDQFSVERPDGSNFTLKIRSTKLEDSAMYFCASSVEYGIEAFFGQGTRLTVV.

The J gene is TRBJ1-1, the V gene TRBV19, with D unclear. Trimming removed 5 bases from V and 0 bases from J, with 7 bases in between. This CDR3 contains 13 residues. Germline V gene lookup returns CDR1 LNHDA and CDR2 SQIVND (reference sequence). The CDR3 region has the DNA TGTGCCAGTAGTCGCTCCATGAACACTGAAGCTTTCTTT. It yields the protein CASSRSMNTEAFF.

The rearrangement joins TRBV11-2 to TRBJ1-5; 8 bases map to TRBD1. V shed 0 bases, J shed 6 bases, and the junction held 1 base outside the gene matches. The length of the CDR3 is 14 residues. The germline V gene encodes CDR1 SGHAT and CDR2 FQNNGV. This chain's CDR3 is CASSLDRGLQPQHF. The DNA of the CDR3 is TGTGCCAGCAGCTTAGACAGGGGGCTTCAGCCCCAGCATTTT.

The chain carries TRBV4-3 and TRBJ1-2; 7 bases map to TRBD1. Germline assignment: CDR1 LGHNA and CDR2 YSLEER. With V trimmed by 0 bases and J by 4 bases, 5 bases remained unmatched. This CDR3 comprises 15 residues. The CDR3 protein is CASSQDTGEIYGYTF. DNA of the CDR3: TGCGCCAGCAGCCAAGATACAGGGGAAATCTATGGCTACACCTTC.

The chain is built from TRBV7-3 and TRBJ2-3; 7 bases fit TRBD1. The CDR3 loop spans 14 amino acids. Trimming cost V 3 bases and J 4 bases; bases outside gene matches: 4. Germline lookup yields CDR1 SGHTA and CDR2 FQGTGA. As DNA, the CDR3 is TGTGCCAGCAGCTTTCTAGGGGGCGCAGATACGCAGTATTTT. Its protein product is CASSFLGGADTQYF.

This chain joins TRBV6-5 and TRBJ1-2; 8 nucleotides agree with TRBD1. Germline V gene sequence: CDR1 MNHEY, CDR2 SVGAGI. The CDR3 totals 14 residues. V was pared by 1 base and J by 3 bases, with 1 base of the junction left unmatched. The CDR3 coding sequence is TGTGCCAGCAGTTACTTACAGGGGGACTATGGCTACACCTTC. It encodes CASSYLQGDYGYTF.

The chain has TRBV6-1 and TRBJ1-1; D is possibly TRBD1 (6 bases). There are 18 residues in the CDR3. CDR1 MNHNS and CDR2 SASEGT come from the germline V gene. V shed 1 base and J shed 4 bases, with 22 bases lying between them. CDR3 loop: CASSEVGGGRARGTEAFF. The CDR3 nucleotides read TGTGCCAGCAGTGAAGTTGGGGGAGGGAGGGCCAGGGGCACTGAAGCTTTCTTT.

The chain links TRBV9 to TRBJ2-3; TRBD2 agrees at 9 bases. J lost 1 base, V lost 4 bases, and 1 base had no gene match. Germline-derived CDR1 and CDR2 are SGDLS and YYNGEE. The CDR3 sequence is 14 residues long. The CDR3 here is CASSQRGGTDTQYF. The CDR3, as DNA: TGTGCCAGCAGCCAGCGGGGGGGCACAGATACGCAGTATTTT.

J is TRBJ2-3 and V is TRBV6-1, with D hard to call. The CDR3 is 14 residues long. V was pared by 1 base and J by 3 bases, with 8 bases between. CDR1 is MNHNS and CDR2 is SASEGT in the germline V gene. The chain's CDR3 is CASSEERWTDTQYF. In nucleotides, the CDR3 is TGTGCCAGCAGTGAAGAGCGCTGGACAGATACGCAGTATTTT.

The chain has TRBV2 and TRBJ2-3; possibly TRBD2 for D (5 bases). CDR3 size: 13 residues. Germline CDR1 and CDR2: SNHLY and FYNNEI. Between the trimmed V and J ends, which lost 6 bases and 8 bases, there was a span of 15 bases. CDR3 sequence: CASSAGGDGTQYF. CDR3 sequence (DNA): TGTGCCAGCAGCGCAGGAGGCGATGGTACGCAGTATTTT.

For the CDR3, the DNA is TGTGCCAGCTCACCACTCGACGTCGGGACAGGGTTTGGCACTGAAGCTTTCTTT. It specifies CASSPLDVGTGFGTEAFF. The chain combines TRBV18 with TRBJ1-1, with TRBD1 matching 9 bases. Per the germline V gene, CDR1 is KGHSH and CDR2 is LQKENI. There are 18 residues in the CDR3. Trimming removed 1 base from V and 4 bases from J; junction bases left unmatched: 13.

The rearrangement links TRBV7-2 to TRBJ1-4; D is ambiguous. This CDR3 has 16 amino acids. Looked up from germline, CDR1 is SGHTA and CDR2 is FQGNSA. Trimming removed 2 bases at V and 2 bases at J, with 12 bases between. CDR3 bases: TGTGCCAGCAGCTTAAGTTGGGATTCGACTAATGAAAAACTGTTTTTT. This encodes CASSLSWDSTNEKLFF. The complete variable domain, with remaining parts taken from reference TRBV7-2 and TRBJ1-4, reads GAGVSQSPSNKVTEKGKDVELRCDPISGHTALYWYRQSLGQGLEFLIYFQGNSAPDKSGLPSDRFSAERTGGSVSTLTIQRTQQEDSAVYLCASSLSWDSTNEKLFFGSGTQLSVL.

CDR3: CASSYPSDRDYEQYF. CDR3 sequence (DNA): TGTGCCAGCAGTTATCCCTCAGACAGGGACTACGAGCAGTACTTC. This rearrangement joins TRBV6-2 or TRBV6-3 to TRBJ2-7, with 7 bases matching TRBD1. This CDR3 contains 15 residues. Germline-derived CDR1 and CDR2 are MNHEY and SVGEGT. Trimming at V came to 3 bases and at J to 3 bases, leaving 8 bases not matched to a gene.

The CDR3 sequence is CASSPPTDSGTEAFF. The CDR3 DNA reads TGTGCCAGCTCACCTCCGACAGATAGCGGCACTGAAGCTTTCTTT. V is TRBV18 and J is TRBJ1-1; D might be TRBD1 (5 bases). The germline CDR1 and CDR2 sequences are KGHSH and LQKENI. Deletions cut 3 bases from V and 4 bases from J, with 15 bases between. The CDR3 covers 15 residues. Using reference TRBV18 and TRBJ1-1 for the parts outside the CDR3, the full variable domain is NAGVMQNPRHLVRRRGQEARLRCSPMKGHSHVYWYRQLPEEGLKFMVYLQKENIIDESGMPKERFSAEFPKEGPSILRIQQVVRGDSAAYFCASSPPTDSGTEAFFGQGTRLTVV.

J is TRBJ2-5 and V is TRBV29-1; D gene ambiguous. V lost 6 bases and J lost 1, with 6 bases in between. Germline V gives CDR1 SQVTM, CDR2 ANQGSEA. The length of the CDR3 is 11 residues. CDR3 residues: CSVPSQETQYF. DNA for the CDR3: TGCAGCGTCCCTTCCCAAGAGACCCAGTACTTC.

The chain is built from TRBV2 and TRBJ1-1, with 7 bases fitting TRBD1. This CDR3 has 14 residues. The V and J ends lost 5 bases and 1 base, in that order; junction bases with no gene match: 4. Germline-derived CDR1 and CDR2 are SNHLY and FYNNEI. The CDR3 loop reads CASSIGGWNTEAFF. As DNA, the CDR3 is TGTGCCAGCAGTATAGGGGGCTGGAACACTGAAGCTTTCTTT.

CDR3 nucleotide sequence: TGTGCCACCAGTGAGCCACCCACCGGGGAGCTGTTTTTT. This sequence encodes CATSEPPTGELFF. V and J are TRBV24-1 and TRBJ2-2; D is undetermined. V was pared by 4 bases and J by 4 bases, with 6 bases between. The CDR3 extends over 13 amino acids. CDR1 is KGHDR, CDR2 SFDVKD, per germline.

V gene TRBV7-6 combines with J gene TRBJ1-6; 7 positions match TRBD1. The CDR3 is made up of 15 amino acids. Germline assignment: CDR1 SGHVS and CDR2 FNYEAQ. V was pared by 5 bases and J by 10 bases, with 11 bases of the junction left unmatched. In DNA, the CDR3 is TGTGCCAGCAGCCGATCGGGACAGAGCGGGTCACCCCTCCACTTT. Its protein is CASSRSGQSGSPLHF.

The chain couples TRBV7-9 to TRBJ1-6; no firm D call. V was trimmed by 1 base and J by 2 bases, leaving 6 bases between them. This CDR3 spans 15 amino acids. Germline V gives CDR1 SEHNR, CDR2 FQNEAQ (reference sequence). CDR3 loop: CASSLEMPYNSPLHF. The CDR3 bases are TGTGCCAGCAGCTTAGAGATGCCCTATAATTCACCCCTCCACTTT.

V gene TRBV18 combines with J gene TRBJ1-1; no clear D gene. The CDR3 has 14 residues. V shed 5 bases and J shed 0 bases, with 10 bases lying between them. Germline CDR1 KGHSH, CDR2 LQKENI. CDR3 sequence: CASSTRALNTEAFF. DNA for the CDR3: TGTGCCAGCTCAACCCGAGCCCTGAACACTGAAGCTTTCTTT.

This chain uses TRBV30 with TRBJ1-6, with D possibly matching TRBD1 (5 bases). The CDR3 spans 11 residues. Trimming took off 4 bases at V and 15 bases at J, with 13 bases between the two ends. Germline V gene lookup returns CDR1 GTSNPN and CDR2 SVGIG (reference sequence). The CDR3 loop reads CAWNNGGVLHF. In DNA form, the CDR3 reads TGTGCCTGGAATAACGGAGGGGTCCTCCACTTT.

The rearrangement links TRBV6-6 to TRBJ1-1; 9 bases match TRBD1. Germline CDR1 is MNHNY and CDR2 is SVGAGI (reference sequence). After removal of 6 bases from V and 1 base from J, the junction contained 9 bases not matched to a gene. The CDR3 has 16 amino acids. CDR3 residues: CASSMTGGEGNTEAFF. CDR3 coding DNA: TGTGCCAGCAGCATGACAGGGGGAGAGGGGAACACTGAAGCTTTCTTT.

The V gene is TRBV5-8, the J gene TRBJ1-5; D uncertain. Deletions cut 0 bases from V and 2 bases from J, with 9 bases between. CDR3 length equals 15 residues. Germline CDR1 is SGHTS and CDR2 is YDEGEE. The CDR3 bases are TGTGCCAGCAGCTTGGGGGATCTGGGCAATCAGCCCCAGCATTTT. It specifies CASSLGDLGNQPQHF.

The V and J genes are TRBV29-1 and TRBJ1-1, with TRBD1 identical over 9 bases. Germline CDR1 and CDR2: SQVTM and ANQGSEA. The CDR3 spans 13 residues. J lost 3 bases, V lost 5 bases, and 4 bases had no gene match. This CDR3 is CSVSTGGDTEAFF. The CDR3 nucleotides read TGCAGCGTTTCGACAGGGGGGGACACTGAAGCTTTCTTT.